Below are 30 T cell receptor beta chains sequenced from a single sample in a study of T-cell reconstitution after alpha-beta-depleted transplantation in children. Unique molecular identifiers were built into the TCRbeta library. TCRdb reprocessed the PCR reads via MiXCR and lists one record per CDR3 protein. The sample yields some 300,000 distinct CDR3 sequences, approximately 10% seen once. The source material was PBMCs from the stem cell graft donor, sampled from the stem cell graft. The receptors were gathered from a human donor who donated a stem cell graft to a child with acute lymphoblastic leukemia.

This clonotype has just a few counts. The rearrangement uses TRBV11-2 and TRBJ2-7, with D possibly being TRBD2 (6 bases). Germline assignment: CDR1 SGHAT and CDR2 FQNNGV. V was clipped by 6 bases and J by 3 bases, with 33 bases between them. The CDR3 extends over 20 amino acids. The CDR3 protein is CASSLPASRRLGLFDYEQYF. DNA for the CDR3: TGTGCCAGCAGTCTCCCCGCGAGCAGGAGACTAGGATTGTTTGACTACGAGCAGTACTTC.

This clonotype was picked up many times. V usage is TRBV20-1 and J usage is TRBJ2-1; 13 bases map to TRBD2. Germline CDR1 reads DFQATT; CDR2 reads SNEGSKA (reference sequence). This CDR3 contains 14 residues. Trimming at V came to 5 bases and at J to 6 bases, leaving 4 bases not matched to a gene. In DNA form, the CDR3 reads TGCAGTGCTGGGGGACTAGCGGGATTCAATGAGCAGTTCTTC. It encodes CSAGGLAGFNEQFF.

CDR3 in DNA: TGCGCCAGCAGCCAAGAAGGGGGGAACATTCAGTACTTC. Amino acids: CASSQEGGNIQYF. V and J are TRBV4-3 and TRBJ2-4; either TRBD1 or TRBD2 may supply D (6 bases each). CDR3 size: 13 residues. Germline V gene sequence: CDR1 LGHNA, CDR2 YSLEER. V was cut by 0 bases and J by 7 bases, with 7 bases left in between.

Only a few counts were recorded for this clonotype. The chain links TRBV5-1 to TRBJ1-1; D unclear. The CDR3 contains 15 residues. Germline CDR1 is SGHRS and CDR2 is YFSETQ. Between the trimmed V and J ends, which lost 1 base and 5 bases, there was a span of 15 bases. In DNA, the CDR3 is TGCGCCAGCAGCTTGTTTGGTCCGGACGGGACTGAAGCTTTCTTT. This encodes CASSLFGPDGTEAFF.

The chain combines TRBV7-8 with TRBJ1-6; D is possibly TRBD1 (5 bases). The CDR3 totals 17 residues. Deletions cut 5 bases from V and 0 bases from J, with 14 bases between. Germline CDR1 and CDR2: SGHVS and FQNEAQ. The CDR3 sequence is CASSQTTATSYNSPLHF. Here the CDR3 DNA reads TGTGCCAGCAGCCAAACGACAGCCACCTCCTATAATTCACCCCTCCACTTT.

A few counts support this clonotype. The chain recombines TRBV4-1 with TRBJ2-2, with 9 bases that match TRBD1. The J segment lost 0 bases and the V segment lost 2 bases, leaving 10 bases of the junction unmatched. Germline CDR1 is MGHRA and CDR2 is YSYEKL. This CDR3 comprises 19 residues. CDR3 sequence: CASSQRARTGGTNTGELFF. CDR3 in DNA: TGCGCCAGCAGCCAAAGGGCTAGAACAGGGGGCACGAACACCGGGGAGCTGTTTTTT.

The chain links TRBV7-9 to TRBJ2-1; TRBD2 matches 9 bases. Germline V gives CDR1 SEHNR, CDR2 FQNEAQ (reference sequence). V lost 2 bases and J lost 6; bases outside the gene matches: 5. The CDR3 is 15 residues long. The CDR3 sequence is CASSLKGTSRNEQFF. CDR3 in DNA: TGTGCCAGCAGCTTAAAGGGGACTAGCCGCAATGAGCAGTTCTTC.

There are a few counts of this clonotype. This chain connects TRBV5-6 to TRBJ2-7; the match to TRBD2 covers 7 bases. Germline V CDR1 and CDR2: SGHDT, YYEEEE. V lost 4 bases to trimming and J lost 6 bases; unmatched junction nucleotides: 13. The CDR3 is 15 residues long. The CDR3, as DNA: TGTGCCAGCAGCGTATTGGGAGGGCCCCACCGCGAGCAGTACTTC. Protein: CASSVLGGPHREQYF.

This clonotype was observed a few times. The CDR3 sequence is CAWSARGGGNTIYF. The CDR3 DNA reads TGTGCCTGGAGCGCCCGGGGAGGTGGAAACACCATATATTTT. The genes are TRBV30 and TRBJ1-3, with D unclear. The V gene lost 3 bases and the J gene lost 3 bases, with 12 bases spanning the gap. There are 14 residues in the CDR3. In germline, CDR1 is GTSNPN, CDR2 SVGIG (reference sequence). Full variable domain (rest looked up from reference TRBV30 and TRBJ1-3): SQTIHQWPATLVQPVGSPLSLECTVEGTSNPNLYWYRQAAGRGLQLLFYSVGIGQISSEVPQNLSASRPQDRQFILSSKKLLLSDSGFYLCAWSARGGGNTIYFGEGSWLTVV.

As to this clonotype: The junction does not match germline at one end; this may be a read error. The rearrangement uses TRBV2 and TRBJ2-1, with D hard to call. Per germline, CDR1 SNHLY and CDR2 FYNNEI. The CDR3 consists of 12 residues. The chain's CDR3 is CASTEMSDEQFF. The CDR3 DNA reads as TGTGCCAGCACTGAAATGTCCGATGAGCAGTTCTTC.

This clonotype has only a few counts. The chain couples TRBV5-1 to TRBJ2-7; TRBD1 might be the D (6 bases). Germline CDR1 is SGHRS and CDR2 is YFSETQ. V dropped 2 bases and J dropped 5 bases, with 17 bases sitting between them. The CDR3 loop spans 15 amino acids. The CDR3 loop reads CASSLQGVGSDEQYF. In nucleotides, the CDR3 is TGCGCCAGCAGCTTACAGGGAGTTGGGAGTGACGAGCAGTACTTC.

This clonotype turned up a few times. This rearrangement joins TRBV4-1 to TRBJ1-5; no reliable D call. Trimming removed 0 bases at V and 7 bases at J, with 10 bases between. The CDR3 spans 14 residues. In germline, CDR1 is MGHRA, CDR2 YSYEKL. The CDR3 protein is CASSQDLIVQPQHF. CDR3 DNA: TGCGCCAGCAGCCAAGATCTTATAGTGCAGCCCCAGCATTTT.

This clonotype was seen a few times. The rearrangement links TRBV7-9 to TRBJ1-1, with TRBD1 as a possible D gene (6 bases). CDR1 is SEHNR, CDR2 FQNEAQ, per germline (reference sequence). The CDR3 is 14 residues long. Deletions cut 1 base from V and 4 bases from J, with 10 bases between. Here the CDR3 reads CASSLEGGATEAFF. The CDR3 DNA is TGTGCCAGCAGCTTAGAGGGGGGGGCCACTGAAGCTTTCTTT.

This clonotype occurred a few times. The V and J genes are TRBV6-1 and TRBJ1-5; D unresolved. The CDR3 has 12 amino acids. The germline V gene encodes CDR1 MNHNS and CDR2 SASEGT. Trimming removed 4 bases at V and 7 bases at J, with 8 bases between. CDR3 sequence (DNA): TGTGCCAGCAGTGCCTCTAGGCAGCCCCAGCATTTT. This translates into CASSASRQPQHF.

Concerning this clonotype: One end of the junction fails to match germline, which may point to a read error. Written as DNA, the CDR3 is TGTGCCACCAGTGATTTGGACCGGGGGGATACGCATTATTTT. This encodes CATSDLDRGDTHYF. The chain recombines TRBV24-1 with TRBJ2-3; 7 bases align to TRBD2. The CDR3 covers 14 residues. Per germline, CDR1 KGHDR and CDR2 SFDVKD.

The table lists this clonotype with many counts. This sequence joins TRBV4-1 and TRBJ1-2; the D is unclear. Germline loops: CDR1 MGHRA, CDR2 YSYEKL. CDR3 length equals 13 residues. V lost 1 base to trimming and J lost 4 bases, with 7 bases between them. Written as DNA, the CDR3 is TGCGCCAGCAGCCAAGGGGTCAGCTATGGCTACACCTTC. Encoded protein: CASSQGVSYGYTF.

This clonotype was detected only a few times. V gene TRBV6-2 or TRBV6-3 combines with J gene TRBJ2-3, with D maybe TRBD1 (6 bases). This CDR3 is built from 13 residues. From germline, CDR1 is MNHEY and CDR2 SVGEGT. V was clipped by 7 bases and J by 3 bases, with 11 bases between them. The CDR3 sequence: CASTEGETDTQYF. The CDR3 nucleotides read TGTGCCAGCACTGAGGGGGAAACAGATACGCAGTATTTT.

The chain is built from TRBV29-1 and TRBJ2-7; D remains unclear. Germline assignment: CDR1 SQVTM and CDR2 ANQGSEA. Trimming removed 7 bases from V and 4 bases from J, with 11 bases in between. The CDR3 contains 11 residues. CDR3 protein: CSAFGQYEQYF. CDR3 bases: TGCAGCGCCTTTGGGCAGTACGAGCAGTACTTC.

This clonotype was picked up a small number of times. The chain joins TRBV7-9 to TRBJ2-1; the D gene could be TRBD1 or TRBD2 (5 bases each). The CDR3 consists of 13 residues. V was shortened by 6 bases and J by 5 bases, with 11 bases between the two germline ends. CDR1 and CDR2 (germline): SEHNR, FQNEAQ (reference sequence). The CDR3 protein is CASSGTSHNEQFF. CDR3 in DNA: TGTGCCAGCAGTGGGACCAGCCACAATGAGCAGTTCTTC.

This clonotype was counted a few times. The chain links TRBV5-1 to TRBJ1-5; D call uncertain. The CDR3 contains 15 residues. V lost 0 bases, J lost 6 bases, and 13 bases lay in between. CDR1 and CDR2 from the germline V gene are SGHRS and YFSETQ. The CDR3 DNA sequence: TGCGCCAGCAGCTTGGAGGGTTTGAGCGGTCAGCCCCAGCATTTT. This gives the protein CASSLEGLSGQPQHF.

Ten or more counts support this clonotype. The chain employs TRBV29-1 and TRBJ2-6, with a tentative D call TRBD1 (5 bases). Germline CDR1 and CDR2: SQVTM and ANQGSEA. The germline V and J ends were trimmed by 7 bases and 1 base, with 17 bases remaining between them. This CDR3 has 16 amino acids. Here the CDR3 reads CSASTEVGSGANVLTF. The CDR3 nucleotides are TGCAGCGCGTCGACAGAGGTTGGATCTGGGGCCAACGTCCTGACTTTC. Full variable domain (missing parts from reference TRBV29-1 and TRBJ2-6): SAVISQKPSRDICQRGTSLTIQCQVDSQVTMMFWYRQQPGQSLTLIATANQGSEATYESGFVIDKFPISRPNLTFSTLTVSNMSPEDSSIYLCSASTEVGSGANVLTFGAGSRLTVL.

A few counts support this clonotype. This sequence joins TRBV27 and TRBJ1-3, with TRBD1 matching over 7 bases. V trimming: 7 bases; J trimming: 4 bases; junction bases outside the gene matches: 10. This CDR3 region has 15 residues. CDR1 and CDR2 (germline): MNHEY, SMNVEV (reference sequence). The DNA for the CDR3 is TGTGCCAGCACCTCTGGAGGGGGCGGAGGAAACACCATATATTTT. Its translation is CASTSGGGGGNTIYF.

This clonotype was seen a few times. V usage is TRBV7-9 and J usage is TRBJ1-3; no clear D. The V end was cut by 6 bases, the J end by 3 bases, with 18 bases between. In germline, CDR1 is SEHNR, CDR2 FQNEAQ (reference sequence). The CDR3 has 16 amino acids. The CDR3 sequence: CASRRSGGIFGNTIYF. In nucleotides, the CDR3 is TGTGCCAGCAGGCGTAGCGGCGGTATCTTTGGAAACACCATATATTTT.

The J gene is TRBJ1-1, the V gene TRBV3-1; 12 bases are a match to TRBD1. Losses at the gene ends were 4 bases for V and 7 bases for J; bases not matched to a gene: 7. The CDR3 length is 15 residues. Looked up from germline, CDR1 is LGHDT and CDR2 is YNNKEL (reference sequence). CDR3 region: CASSRDRGRVGEAFF. The DNA of the CDR3 is TGTGCCAGCAGCCGGGACAGGGGGCGGGTGGGTGAAGCTTTCTTT.

A few counts support this clonotype. This sequence joins TRBV20-1 and TRBJ2-1; D call uncertain. The CDR3 covers 14 residues. Germline CDR1 is DFQATT and CDR2 is SNEGSKA (reference sequence). V lost 1 base and J 6 bases, leaving 13 bases between the germline ends. CDR3 amino acids: CSARVSYFRNEQFF. The CDR3 DNA is TGCAGTGCTAGAGTCTCATATTTTCGCAATGAGCAGTTCTTC.

This clonotype was seen a handful of times. V and J are TRBV5-1 and TRBJ2-1; D is undetermined. CDR3 size: 15 residues. Trimming took off 1 base at V and 6 bases at J, with 14 bases between the two ends. CDR1 and CDR2 (germline): SGHRS, YFSETQ. CDR3 residues: CASSLSNWVGNEQFF. CDR3 DNA sequence: TGCGCCAGCAGCTTGAGTAACTGGGTGGGCAATGAGCAGTTCTTC.

This clonotype was counted a few times. The chain is built from TRBV19 and TRBJ2-7, with TRBD2 identical over 9 bases. Looked up from germline, CDR1 is LNHDA and CDR2 is SQIVND (reference sequence). The length of the CDR3 is 13 residues. After removal of 4 bases from V and 3 bases from J, the junction contained 1 base not matched to a gene. The CDR3 loop reads CASSRLADYEQYF. In DNA, the CDR3 is TGTGCCAGTAGTAGACTAGCGGACTACGAGCAGTACTTC.

V is TRBV10-3 and J is TRBJ1-2, with D perhaps TRBD1 (6 bases). The V gene lost 5 bases and the J gene lost 5 bases, with 15 bases spanning the gap. Looked up from germline, CDR1 is ENHRY and CDR2 is SYGVKD. CDR3 length: 14 amino acids. CDR3 loop: CAISLGGAEYGYTF. In nucleotides, the CDR3 is TGTGCCATCAGTTTGGGGGGCGCGGAGTATGGCTACACCTTC.

Ten or more counts support this clonotype. This chain uses TRBV20-1 with TRBJ2-1; possibly TRBD2 for D (6 bases). V lost 5 bases, J lost 3 bases, and 17 bases lay in between. Germline CDR1 and CDR2: DFQATT and SNEGSKA (reference sequence). The CDR3 loop spans 15 amino acids. CDR3 residues: CSAPSEGRNYNEQFF. The CDR3 DNA reads as TGCAGTGCTCCTTCGGAGGGAAGGAACTACAATGAGCAGTTCTTC.

This clonotype was counted many times. This chain uses TRBV28 with TRBJ2-2; D is ambiguous. CDR1 is MDHEN, CDR2 SYDVKM, per germline. CDR3 length equals 13 residues. V was clipped by 3 bases and J by 8 bases, with 10 bases between them. The chain's CDR3 is CASSFRREGELFF. CDR3 bases: TGTGCCAGCAGTTTTAGGAGAGAGGGGGAGCTGTTTTTT.